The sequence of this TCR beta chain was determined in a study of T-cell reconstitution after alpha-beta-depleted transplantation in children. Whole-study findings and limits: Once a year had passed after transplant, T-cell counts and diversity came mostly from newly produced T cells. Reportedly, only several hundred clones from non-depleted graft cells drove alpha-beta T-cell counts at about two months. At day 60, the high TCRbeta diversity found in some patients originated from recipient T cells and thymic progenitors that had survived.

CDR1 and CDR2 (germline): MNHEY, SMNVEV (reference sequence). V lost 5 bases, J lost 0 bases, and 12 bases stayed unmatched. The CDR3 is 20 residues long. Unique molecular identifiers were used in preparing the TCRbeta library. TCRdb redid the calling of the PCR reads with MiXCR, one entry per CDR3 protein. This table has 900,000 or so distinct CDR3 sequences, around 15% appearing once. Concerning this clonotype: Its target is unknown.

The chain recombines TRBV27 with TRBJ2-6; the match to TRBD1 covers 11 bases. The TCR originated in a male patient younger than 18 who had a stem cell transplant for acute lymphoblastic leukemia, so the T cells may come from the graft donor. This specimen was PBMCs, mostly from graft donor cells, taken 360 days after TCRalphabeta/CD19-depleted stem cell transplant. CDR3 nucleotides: TGTGCCAGCAGTCGCCGGGACAGGGGGTTGACTAACTCTGGGGCCAACGTCCTGACTTTC. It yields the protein CASSRRDRGLTNSGANVLTF.